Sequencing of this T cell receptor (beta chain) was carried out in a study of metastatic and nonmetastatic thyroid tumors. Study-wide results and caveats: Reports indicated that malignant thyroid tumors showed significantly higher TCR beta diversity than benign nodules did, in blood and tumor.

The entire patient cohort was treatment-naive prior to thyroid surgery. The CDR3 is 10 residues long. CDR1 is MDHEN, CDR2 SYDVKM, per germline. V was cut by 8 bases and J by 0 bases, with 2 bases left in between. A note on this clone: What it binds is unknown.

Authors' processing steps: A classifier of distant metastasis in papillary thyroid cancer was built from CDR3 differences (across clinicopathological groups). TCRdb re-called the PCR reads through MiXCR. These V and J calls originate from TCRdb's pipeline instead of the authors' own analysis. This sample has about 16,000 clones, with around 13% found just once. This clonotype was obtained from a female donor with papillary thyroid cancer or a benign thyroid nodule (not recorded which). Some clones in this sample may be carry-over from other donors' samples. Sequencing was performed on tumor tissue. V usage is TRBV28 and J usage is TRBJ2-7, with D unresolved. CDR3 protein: CASDSYEQYF. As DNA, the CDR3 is TGTGCCAGCGACTCCTACGAGCAGTACTTC.